A single sample is the source of the 2 T cell receptor beta chains below, sequenced in a study of CD8 T cell repertoires and HIV-1 epitope variants. Assay: immunoSEQ multiplex PCR; the TCRdb copy retains only in-frame clones and omits some. This sample has under 100,000 clones, with 70% to 75% found just once. Sequenced: uncultured baseline CD8+ T cells from peripheral blood mononuclear cells (PBMCs). The receptors come from a male donor with HIV.

This chain joins TRBV2 and TRBJ2-3, with 14 bases aligning to TRBD2. This CDR3 is 16 amino acids long. Germline loops: CDR1 SNHLY, CDR2 FYNNEI. With 10 bases clipped from V and 1 base from J, the junction kept 7 bases outside the gene matches. Written as DNA, the CDR3 is TGTGCCACCAGACTAGCGGGGGGGCTCGGCACAGATACGCAGTATTTT. Its protein product is CATRLAGGLGTDTQYF.

The rearrangement links TRBV7-2 to TRBJ2-2, with D perhaps TRBD2 (6 bases). Trimming took off 8 bases at V and 3 bases at J, with 13 bases between the two ends. Germline V gene data show CDR1 as SGHTA and CDR2 as FQGNSA. CDR3 length: 14 residues. CDR3 protein: CASVREAYTGELFF. Written as DNA, the CDR3 is TGTGCCAGCGTGCGGGAAGCTTACACCGGGGAGCTGTTTTTT.